The rows below give T cell receptor beta chains drawn from one sample of a study of T cell repertoires in aging, cancer and after chemotherapy. TCRdb reprocessed the multiplex PCR reads via MiXCR and lists one record per CDR3 protein. Seen here are fewer than 4,500 distinct CDR3 sequences, roughly 28% observed once, and the top ten hold approximately 48%. The sample consisted of blood. These receptors all stem from a human donor in good health. The CDR3 runs from the conserved cysteine through the conserved F or W. The order of the fields is clone size, V gene, J gene, D gene, CDR3 protein, CDR3 DNA. D genes are given only for firm matches. Not all rows give a size; the values are once, few, many and, for expanded clones, a class.

once	TRBV5-1	TRBJ2-7	NA	CASSFDSAYEQYF	TGCGCCAGCAGCTTTGACTCGGCCTACGAGCAGTACTTC
medium-sized	TRBV6-1	TRBJ2-1	TRBD2	CASSGTSGYNEQFF	TGTGCCAGCAGTGGGACTAGCGGCTACAATGAGCAGTTCTTC
NA	TRBV7-2	TRBJ1-1	NA	CASSLRTALIMNTEAFF	TGTGCCAGCAGCCTCCGGACAGCGTTAATCATGAACACTGAAGCTTTCTTT
large	TRBV6-5	TRBJ2-1	TRBD1	CASSFEQGDYNEQFF	TGTGCCAGCAGTTTTGAACAGGGGGACTACAATGAGCAGTTCTTC
NA	TRBV7-2	TRBJ2-3	NA	CASSVGAGGYTDTQYF	TGTGCCAGCAGCGTAGGGGCTGGCGGCTACACAGATACGCAGTATTTT
medium-sized	TRBV6-5	TRBJ1-4	TRBD1	CASSPTGTGDEKLFF	TGTGCCAGCAGCCCGACGGGGACAGGGGACGAAAAACTGTTTTTT
NA	TRBV5-4	TRBJ1-1	NA	CASSLAVYGFGTEAFF	TGTGCCAGCAGCTTGGCGGTTTACGGGTTTGGCACTGAAGCTTTCTTT
few	TRBV5-4	TRBJ2-7	NA	CASSPDRGQEQYF	TGTGCCAGCAGCCCAGACCGGGGCCAGGAGCAGTACTTC
NA	TRBV6-2/TRBV6-3	TRBJ2-5	TRBD2	CASSPALAGFQETQYF	TGTGCCAGCAGCCCCGCTCTAGCGGGCTTCCAAGAGACCCAGTACTTC
NA	TRBV24-1	TRBJ2-5	TRBD1	CATSDGGQGFGETQYF	TGTGCCACCAGTGACGGCGGACAGGGGTTCGGGGAGACCCAGTACTTC
NA	TRBV7-2	TRBJ2-3	NA	CASGIGVADTQYF	TGTGCCAGCGGGATAGGCGTGGCAGATACGCAGTATTTT
medium-sized	TRBV15	TRBJ2-1	NA	CATRLGLPNYNEQFF	TGTGCCACCAGGTTGGGTCTACCCAACTACAATGAGCAGTTCTTC
once	TRBV11-1	TRBJ2-7	NA	CASSLDPGNSYEQYF	TGTGCCAGCAGCTTAGACCCAGGAAACTCCTACGAGCAGTACTTC
once	TRBV5-1	TRBJ2-1	TRBD2	CASSLVSGGTYNEQFF	TGCGCCAGCAGCTTGGTTTCGGGGGGGACTTACAATGAGCAGTTCTTC
NA	TRBV6-6	TRBJ1-2	NA	CACSITALTTNYGYTF	TGTGCCTGCAGTATAACAGCCCTGACAACTAACTATGGCTACACCTTC
NA	TRBV7-7	TRBJ2-1	NA	CASSLAGDNEQFF	TGTGCCAGCAGCTTAGCTGGGGACAATGAGCAGTTCTTC
NA	TRBV14	TRBJ1-1	NA	CASSQGVTTEAFF	TGTGCCAGCAGCCAAGGGGTTACCACTGAAGCTTTCTTT
medium-sized	TRBV7-6	TRBJ2-2	TRBD1	CASSTRTGTGVQANTGELFF	TGTGCCAGCAGCACCCGGACCGGGACAGGCGTACAAGCGAACACCGGGGAGCTGTTTTTT
medium-sized	TRBV5-4	TRBJ2-1	NA	CASSLQGGSYNEQFF	TGTGCCAGCAGCCTGCAGGGAGGCTCCTACAATGAGCAGTTCTTC
NA	TRBV5-6	TRBJ1-5	NA	CASSLARGNQPQHF	TGTGCCAGCAGCTTGGCCAGGGGTAATCAGCCCCAGCATTTT
NA	TRBV5-6	TRBJ2-1	NA	CASSPSTNYEQFF	TGTGCCAGCAGCCCTTCAACGAACTATGAGCAGTTCTTC
NA	TRBV13	TRBJ2-2	TRBD1	CASSRQGPNTGELFF	TGTGCCAGCAGTCGACAGGGGCCCAACACCGGGGAGCTGTTTTTT
NA	TRBV28	TRBJ2-7	NA	CASSLEDGSSYEQYF	TGTGCCAGCAGTTTAGAAGACGGTAGCTCCTACGAGCAGTACTTC
few	TRBV19	TRBJ1-1	NA	CASSPRGLTGNTEAFF	TGTGCCAGTAGTCCCCGGGGGTTAACGGGGAACACTGAAGCTTTCTTT
NA	TRBV28	TRBJ1-5	NA	CASSFPGGNQPQHF	TGTGCCAGCAGTTTCCCGGGCGGGAATCAGCCCCAGCATTTT
NA	TRBV27	TRBJ1-2	TRBD1	CASSSRTGGPLNYVYTF	TGTGCCAGCAGTTCGAGGACAGGGGGCCCCCTTAACTATGTCTACACCTTC
NA	TRBV6-5	TRBJ2-5	NA	CASSEGGTWGETQYF	TGTGCCAGCAGTGAAGGGGGGACCTGGGGAGAGACCCAGTACTTC
few	TRBV13	TRBJ2-5	TRBD1	CASSSRGETQYF	TGTGCCAGCAGCTCCAGGGGGGAGACCCAGTACTTC
few	TRBV7-6	TRBJ1-2	NA	CASSLVGNYGYTF	TGTGCCAGCAGCTTAGTAGGGAACTATGGCTACACCTTC
few	TRBV6-5	TRBJ2-7	NA	CASSYGGLGTYEQYF	TGTGCCAGCAGTTACGGTGGCCTGGGGACGTACGAGCAGTACTTC